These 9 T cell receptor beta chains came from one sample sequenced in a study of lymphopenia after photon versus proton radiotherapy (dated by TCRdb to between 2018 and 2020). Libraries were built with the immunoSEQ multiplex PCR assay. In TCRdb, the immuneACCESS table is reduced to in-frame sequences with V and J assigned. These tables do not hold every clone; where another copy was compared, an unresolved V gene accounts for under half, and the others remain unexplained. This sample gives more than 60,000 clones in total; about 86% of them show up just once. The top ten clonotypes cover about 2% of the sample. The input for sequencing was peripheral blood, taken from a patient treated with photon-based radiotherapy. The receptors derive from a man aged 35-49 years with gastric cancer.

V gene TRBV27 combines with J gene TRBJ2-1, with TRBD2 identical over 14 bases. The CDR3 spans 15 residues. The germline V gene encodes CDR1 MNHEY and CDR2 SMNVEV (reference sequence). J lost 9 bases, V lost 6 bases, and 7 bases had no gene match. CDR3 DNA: TGTGCCAGCAGCCGAGGACTAGCGGGGGGCGTTGAGCAGTTCTTC. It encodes CASSRGLAGGVEQFF.

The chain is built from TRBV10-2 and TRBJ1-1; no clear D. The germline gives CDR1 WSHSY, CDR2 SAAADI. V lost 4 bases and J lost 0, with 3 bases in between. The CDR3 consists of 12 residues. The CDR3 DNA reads TGCGCCAGCAGTGTGGTGAACACTGAAGCTTTCTTT. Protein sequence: CASSVVNTEAFF.

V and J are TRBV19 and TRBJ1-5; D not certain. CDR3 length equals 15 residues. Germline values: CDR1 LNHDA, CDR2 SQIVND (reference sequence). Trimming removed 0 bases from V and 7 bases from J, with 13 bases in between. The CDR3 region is CASSIDLGFWQPQHF. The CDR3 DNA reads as TGTGCCAGTAGTATAGATTTGGGTTTTTGGCAGCCCCAGCATTTT.

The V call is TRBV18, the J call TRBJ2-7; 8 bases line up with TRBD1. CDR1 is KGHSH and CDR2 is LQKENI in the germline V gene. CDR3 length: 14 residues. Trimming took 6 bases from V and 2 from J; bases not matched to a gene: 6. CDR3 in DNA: TGTGCCAGCTCCCCCGGGACAGGCCCCTACGAGCAGTACTTC. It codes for CASSPGTGPYEQYF.

The CDR3 nucleotides are TGTGCCAGCAGCCAAGAATATACTAGCGGGGGGGTGCAAGAGACCCAGTACTTC. Translation gives CASSQEYTSGGVQETQYF. The V call is TRBV4-2, the J call TRBJ2-5, with 13 bases fitting TRBD2. With 0 bases clipped from V and 2 bases from J, the junction kept 6 bases outside the gene matches. Germline V lookup: CDR1 LGHNA, CDR2 YNFKEQ. The CDR3 length is 18 residues.

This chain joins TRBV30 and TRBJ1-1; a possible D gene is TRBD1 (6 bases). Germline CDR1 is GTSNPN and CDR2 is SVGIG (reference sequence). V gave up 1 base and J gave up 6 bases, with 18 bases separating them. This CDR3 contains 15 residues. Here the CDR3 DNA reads TGTGCCTGGAGTGATGGGCCAGGGGCCAGGTCTGAAGCTTTCTTT. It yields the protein CAWSDGPGARSEAFF.

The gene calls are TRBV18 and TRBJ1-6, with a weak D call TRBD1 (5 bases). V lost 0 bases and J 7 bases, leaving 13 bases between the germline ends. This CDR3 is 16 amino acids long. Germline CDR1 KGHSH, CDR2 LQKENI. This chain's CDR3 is CASSPPAGTENSPLHF. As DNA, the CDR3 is TGTGCCAGCTCACCACCAGCCGGGACCGAGAATTCACCCCTCCACTTT.

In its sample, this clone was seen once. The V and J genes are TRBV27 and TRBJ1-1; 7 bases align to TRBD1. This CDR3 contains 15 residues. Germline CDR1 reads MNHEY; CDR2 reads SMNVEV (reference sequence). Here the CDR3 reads CVTRGDVGTTRGAFF. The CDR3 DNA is TGTGTGACCAGGGGGGATGTCGGGACAACGAGAGGAGCTTTCTTT.

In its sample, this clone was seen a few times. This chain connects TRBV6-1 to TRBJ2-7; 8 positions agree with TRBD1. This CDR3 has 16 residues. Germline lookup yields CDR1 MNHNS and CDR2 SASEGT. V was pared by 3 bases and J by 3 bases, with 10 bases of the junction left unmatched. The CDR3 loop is CASSDLGGQANYEQYF. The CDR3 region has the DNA TGTGCCAGCAGTGATTTGGGGGGACAGGCTAACTACGAGCAGTACTTC.